Listed below are T cell receptor beta chains from one sample, sequenced in a study of brain T cells in children with intractable seizures. Generated by immunoSEQ multiplex PCR, the TCRdb table keeps only in-frame clones and is missing some. The sample consists of 300,000 to 400,000 clones, about 93% of them appearing once. The material sequenced was peripheral blood, taken 4 to 5 months after surgery. Receptor source: a boy in the first two years of life with tuberous sclerosis and intractable seizures. Both conserved end residues are trimmed from each CDR3. Clone size, where shown, is once, few, many, or a class for clones that have expanded.

V gene	J gene	clone size	CDR3 protein
TRBV25-1	TRBJ2-7	few	ATRSVDEQY
TRBV14	TRBJ1-4	.	ASSQIRGRNEKLF
TRBV27	TRBJ1-2	.	ASSLSDNYGYT
TRBV28	TRBJ2-2	.	ASLSGGYTGELF
TRBV6-5	TRBJ2-7	.	ASSPTSGGGYEQY
TRBV7-9	TRBJ2-7	.	ASSPKAGQGIYEQY
TRBV4-2	TRBJ1-1	once	ASSQERWDTEAF
TRBV7-9	TRBJ2-7	once	ASSLSQGEQY
TRBV19	TRBJ2-1	.	ASSGGLAPYNEQF
TRBV11-3	TRBJ2-1	.	AGSRPSSYNEQF
TRBV1	TRBJ1-1	.	TSSQDGDLVNTEAF
TRBV19	TRBJ1-2	.	ASSSTGTAFGYT
TRBV5-1	TRBJ1-1	.	ASSPSAGAGTEAF
TRBV5-4	.	.	ASSLVPGSYEQY
TRBV5-8	TRBJ1-2	.	ASTDWGGDGYT
TRBV14	TRBJ2-5	.	ASSQVVWAGGPDRETQY
TRBV2	TRBJ2-5	.	ATRAGETQY
TRBV28	TRBJ1-1	.	ASSFGGGTEAF
TRBV7-9	TRBJ2-1	.	ASSPASVNEQF
TRBV5-8	TRBJ1-1	.	ASSWDRDTEAF
TRBV9	TRBJ2-7	.	ASSAGTTYEQY
TRBV5-8	TRBJ2-6	.	ASSLVRRSGANVLT
TRBV27	TRBJ2-2	.	ASSSGQFYNTGELF
TRBV5-1	TRBJ2-6	.	ASSPTSGSSGANVLT
TRBV24-1	TRBJ2-3	.	ATSDLSASGSTDTQY
TRBV2	TRBJ1-5	few	ASSRTGVSNQPQH
TRBV3-1/TRBV3-2	TRBJ1-2	.	ASSHAGTSYGYT
TRBV5-6	TRBJ1-6	.	ASSFRDRASPLH
TRBV7-3	TRBJ2-1	once	ASSLSSDNEQF
TRBV20-1	TRBJ2-5	.	SATDWQETQY
TRBV29-1	TRBJ1-1	once	SVKFNTEAF
TRBV7-9	TRBJ2-3	.	ASSLALAGGLDTQY
TRBV3-1/TRBV3-2	TRBJ1-1	.	ASSQKVTNTEAF
TRBV4-1	TRBJ2-3	.	ASSPGGPTDTQY